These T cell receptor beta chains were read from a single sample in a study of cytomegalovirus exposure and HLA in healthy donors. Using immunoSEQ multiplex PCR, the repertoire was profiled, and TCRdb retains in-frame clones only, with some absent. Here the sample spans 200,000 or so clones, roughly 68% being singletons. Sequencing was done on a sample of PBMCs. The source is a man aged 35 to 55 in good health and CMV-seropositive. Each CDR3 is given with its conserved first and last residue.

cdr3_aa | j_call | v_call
CASSFQGYEQYF | NA | TRBV13
CASSLSGEQFF | TRBJ2-1 | TRBV7-9
CATTANEQFF | TRBJ2-1 | TRBV7-9
CASSMQRGDTEAFF | TRBJ1-1 | TRBV27
CASSPPKQNTEAFF | TRBJ1-1 | TRBV6-6
CASSIETGVIGGYTF | TRBJ1-2 | TRBV19
CASSAINGGQPQHF | TRBJ1-5 | TRBV19
CASSPDSDGYTF | TRBJ1-2 | TRBV6-1
CASSETRGLTGGELFF | TRBJ2-2 | TRBV2
CASSDARQNSYNSPLHF | TRBJ1-6 | TRBV6-1
CAISGGVEAFF | TRBJ1-1 | TRBV10-3
CASSHSGQRYGYTF | TRBJ1-2 | TRBV4-2
CASGARAAYGYTF | TRBJ1-2 | TRBV2
CASSPIGDREGVGYTF | TRBJ1-2 | TRBV4-2
CASSPSSQGSTEQYF | TRBJ2-7 | TRBV18
CASSLGSPRGTYEQYF | TRBJ2-7 | TRBV7-2
CACRPGQGPPNYGYTF | TRBJ1-2 | TRBV19
CASSKPRARQGGTDTQYF | TRBJ2-3 | TRBV21-1
CASSWPNEQFF | TRBJ2-1 | TRBV2
CASRGQGAGNTIYF | TRBJ1-3 | TRBV28
CASSLRGGTYNEQFF | TRBJ2-1 | TRBV5-5
CASSLDAGPYGYTF | TRBJ1-2 | TRBV7-2
CASSIQMNTEAFF | TRBJ1-1 | TRBV27
CASSPTNIVSDTEAFF | TRBJ1-1 | TRBV5-1
CASSMGAGDTQYF | TRBJ2-3 | TRBV19
CASSGDSGDPMTTEAFF | TRBJ1-1 | TRBV2
CASSFILDSVNEQFF | TRBJ2-1 | TRBV7-2
CASSILSDLYGYTF | TRBJ1-2 | TRBV19
CASSPPYRDYGYTF | TRBJ1-2 | TRBV18
CASSLAGGEKAFF | TRBJ1-1 | TRBV5-1